This entry concerns a single TCR beta chain. What it binds is unknown. cDNA synthesis used the whole RNA isolate, giving expressed TCRB sequences. Clones were read by immunoSEQ multiplex PCR, and TCRdb kept only the in-frame ones, dropping some. This sample carries about 370,000 clones, approximately 16% of them seen once, and the ten largest clones take approximately 0.02%. This sample is part of a study of beta chain features in type 1 diabetes. Study conclusions and caveats: Patients with type 1 diabetes showed fewer VDJ junction insertions and more deletions. Here, the possible influence of HLA type (on TCRB rearrangement) remained unresolved. Patients with Type 1 diabetes showed moderately but significantly shorter TCRB CDR3s in all four CD4+ subsets.

The V end was cut by 4 bases, the J end by 0 bases, with 7 bases between. The CDR3 covers 13 residues. Germline loops: CDR1 GTSNPN, CDR2 SVGIG (reference sequence). Sequencing used naive CD4+ T cells from blood. This receptor was obtained from a woman aged 18-30 years in good health. The chain links TRBV30 to TRBJ1-5; the D is unclear. In nucleotides, the CDR3 is TGTGCCTGGACAAGAGATAGCAATCAGCCCCAGCATTTT. Protein sequence: CAWTRDSNQPQHF.